These 10 T cell receptor beta chains were all obtained from the same sample, sequenced in a study of CD8 T cells in ankylosing spondylitis. Overall study findings and caveats: What appeared characteristic of ankylosing spondylitis blood was a TCR beta motif of eight highly homologous variants.

TCRdb passed the 5' RACE reads through MiXCR, listing each CDR3 protein once. The data show about 500,000 distinct CDR3 sequences, roughly 5.2% seen once. Their specific antigens are unknown. Specimen: blood, either unsorted or a sorted T cell fraction (not recorded which). The source is a male donor with ankylosing spondylitis.

This clonotype was observed many times. This rearrangement joins TRBV7-2 to TRBJ2-7; tentatively, D is TRBD1 (6 bases). V lost 1 base and J 4 bases, leaving 14 bases between the germline ends. This CDR3 has 15 amino acids. CDR1 and CDR2 from the germline V gene are SGHTA and FQGNSA. The chain's CDR3 is CASSLVQGLQYEQYF. The DNA of the CDR3 is TGTGCCAGCAGCTTAGTTCAGGGGCTGCAGTACGAGCAGTACTTC.

The sample holds many counts of this clonotype. The chain carries TRBV4-3 and TRBJ1-6; D gene unclear. CDR3 size: 13 residues. V was trimmed by 2 bases and J by 4 bases, leaving 3 bases between them. Germline V gene data show CDR1 as LGHNA and CDR2 as YSLEER. The CDR3 sequence is CASSQQYNSPLHF. In DNA form, the CDR3 reads TGCGCCAGCAGCCAACAATATAATTCACCCCTCCACTTT.

This clonotype was found many times. V and J are TRBV13 and TRBJ2-7, with TRBD2 as a possible D gene (6 bases). V lost 1 base and J 5 bases, leaving 12 bases between the germline ends. Looked up from germline, CDR1 is PRHDT and CDR2 is FYEKMQ (reference sequence). There are 14 residues in the CDR3. The CDR3 loop reads CASSLEREFHEQYF. The CDR3 DNA reads TGTGCCAGCAGCTTAGAACGGGAGTTCCACGAGCAGTACTTC.

The J gene is TRBJ2-1, the V gene TRBV28, with 9 bases identical to TRBD1. The germline CDR1 and CDR2 sequences are MDHEN and SYDVKM. This CDR3 contains 14 residues. Trimming took 2 bases from V and 7 from J; bases not matched to a gene: 3. The CDR3 nucleotides read TGTGCCAGCAGTTTACCCGGGACAGGGAATGAGCAGTTCTTC. It yields the protein CASSLPGTGNEQFF.

The V gene is TRBV7-9, the J gene TRBJ1-2; 8 bases fit TRBD1. The CDR3 is made up of 17 amino acids. V lost 2 bases and J lost 4; bases outside the gene matches: 12. Germline-derived CDR1 and CDR2 are SEHNR and FQNEAQ (reference sequence). The CDR3 is CASSLLMGDRGGYGYTF. The CDR3 region has the DNA TGTGCCAGCAGCTTATTGATGGGAGACAGGGGTGGCTATGGCTACACCTTC.

This clonotype was found many times. The rearrangement links TRBV4-3 to TRBJ2-2, with TRBD2 as a possible D gene (6 bases). This CDR3 contains 17 residues. The V end was cut by 0 bases, the J end by 4 bases, with 15 bases between. The germline gives CDR1 LGHNA, CDR2 YSLEER. The CDR3, as DNA: TGCGCCAGCAGCCAAGAACGGCGGGGAGCTTTCACCGGGGAGCTGTTTTTT. The encoded protein is CASSQERRGAFTGELFF.

The table lists this clonotype with a few counts. The chain links TRBV11-2 to TRBJ2-1; TRBD2 might be the D (5 bases). Germline CDR1 and CDR2: SGHAT and FQNNGV. V gave up 3 bases and J gave up 7 bases, with 22 bases separating them. CDR3 size: 17 residues. The CDR3 DNA reads TGTGCCAGCAGCTTCCGATCCCGACAAGGACCGGGGAATGAGCAGTTCTTC. It encodes CASSFRSRQGPGNEQFF.

This clonotype was detected a few times. J is TRBJ2-2 and V is TRBV20-1; D is unclear. The CDR3 length is 13 residues. With 1 base removed from V and 8 bases from J, the gap between germline ends came to 11 bases. CDR1 and CDR2 from the germline V gene are DFQATT and SNEGSKA (reference sequence). The CDR3 nucleotides are TGCAGTGCTAGAGTTCTTGGGGAAGGGGAGCTGTTTTTT. Protein: CSARVLGEGELFF.

The rearrangement joins TRBV5-1 to TRBJ2-7; D perhaps matches TRBD1 (6 bases). There are 15 residues in the CDR3. The germline CDR1 and CDR2 sequences are SGHRS and YFSETQ. Trimming took 0 bases from V and 3 from J, leaving 13 bases between them. The CDR3 DNA sequence: TGCGCCAGCAGCTTGGTGACAGGAATTTACTACGAGCAGTACTTC. It is translated as CASSLVTGIYYEQYF.

This clonotype was counted ten times or more. This sequence joins TRBV2 and TRBJ1-1; 7 nucleotides line up with TRBD1. Germline V CDR1 and CDR2: SNHLY, FYNNEI. After removal of 6 bases from V and 1 base from J, the junction contained 11 bases not matched to a gene. This CDR3 comprises 16 residues. The CDR3 DNA follows: TGTGCCAGCAGGGCCCGACTCACAGGGGAGAACACTGAAGCTTTCTTT. This codes for CASRARLTGENTEAFF. Full variable domain (rest looked up from reference TRBV2 and TRBJ1-1): EPEVTQTPSHQVTQMGQEVILRCVPISNHLYFYWYRQILGQKVEFLVSFYNNEISEKSEIFDDQFSVERPDGSNFTLKIRSTKLEDSAMYFCASRARLTGENTEAFFGQGTRLTVV.